Listed here are 16 T cell receptor beta chains from one sample, sequenced in a study of T cells after yellow fever vaccination. MiXCR, run by TCRdb on the 5' RACE reads, gives a single entry per CDR3 protein. The sample has some 390,000 distinct CDR3 sequences; more than 5.5% are singletons. The input for sequencing was PBMCs, taken 5 days after the yellow fever booster vaccination. These receptors all stem from a man aged 25 to 40 who received the YFV17D yellow fever vaccine.

This clonotype was seen at least ten times. The chain carries TRBV28 and TRBJ1-5; D is ambiguous. The V gene's germline CDR1 is MDHEN and CDR2 SYDVKM. V was cut by 6 bases and J by 0 bases, with 12 bases left in between. The CDR3 has 15 residues. CDR3 sequence: CASRPPWFSNQPQHF. CDR3 nucleotides: TGTGCCAGCAGACCCCCGTGGTTTAGCAATCAGCCCCAGCATTTT.

Comments on this clonotype: Mismatch with germline at one junction end may stem from a read error. The gene calls are TRBV20-1 and TRBJ2-2; D is possibly TRBD1 (6 bases). This CDR3 contains 16 residues. Germline CDR1 DFQATT, CDR2 SNEGSKA (reference sequence). For the CDR3, the DNA is TGCTGTGCTAGACAGACAGGTTCTGTCTCCACCGGGGAGCTGTTTTTT. Amino acids: CCARQTGSVSTGELFF.

The chain links TRBV20-1 to TRBJ1-1; D possibly corresponds to TRBD1 (5 bases). The CDR3 length is 13 residues. Deletions cut 6 bases from V and 3 bases from J, with 14 bases between. Germline V gene sequence: CDR1 DFQATT, CDR2 SNEGSKA (reference sequence). CDR3 amino acids: CSAPNPGDTEAFF. The DNA of the CDR3 is TGCAGTGCCCCTAACCCGGGGGACACTGAAGCTTTCTTT.

In its sample, this clonotype was seen many times. The V and J genes are TRBV20-1 and TRBJ2-5; 7 positions match TRBD1. Germline CDR1 reads DFQATT; CDR2 reads SNEGSKA (reference sequence). The CDR3 runs 11 residues. The trim removed 8 bases at V and 2 bases at J, leaving 2 bases unmatched. The CDR3 is CSLGQQETQYF. Here the CDR3 DNA reads TGCAGTTTGGGACAGCAAGAGACCCAGTACTTC.

In its sample, this clonotype was seen a few times. This chain joins TRBV20-1 and TRBJ1-1; 7 nucleotides line up with TRBD1. Germline CDR1 DFQATT, CDR2 SNEGSKA (reference sequence). The CDR3 extends over 14 amino acids. After removal of 4 bases from V and 5 bases from J, the junction contained 10 bases not matched to a gene. CDR3 nucleotides: TGCAGTGCTATCAGGGCAGGGGGTAGAACTGAAGCTTTCTTT. Residues: CSAIRAGGRTEAFF.

V is TRBV20-1 and J is TRBJ2-1; D uncertain. From germline, CDR1 is DFQATT and CDR2 SNEGSKA (reference sequence). Trimming removed 3 bases at V and 6 bases at J, with 15 bases between. The CDR3 loop spans 14 amino acids. The CDR3 here is CSASAKGVGNEQFF. CDR3 nucleotides: TGCAGTGCTAGTGCGAAAGGAGTTGGCAATGAGCAGTTCTTC.

The rearrangement joins TRBV28 to TRBJ1-1, with no clear D. CDR1 and CDR2 (germline): MDHEN, SYDVKM. CDR3 length equals 14 residues. V was clipped by 2 bases and J by 2 bases, with 9 bases between them. The CDR3 region has the DNA TGTGCCAGCAGTTTAGGAGTAGAAAACACTGAAGCTTTCTTT. It encodes CASSLGVENTEAFF.

The rearrangement uses TRBV6-1 and TRBJ2-1; D call uncertain. Germline lookup yields CDR1 MNHNS and CDR2 SASEGT. The V end lost 7 bases, the J end lost 5 bases, and 9 bases lay between the germline ends. CDR3 length: 12 residues. DNA for the CDR3: TGTGCCAGCATCGGGTTAGACAATGAGCAGTTCTTC. This sequence encodes CASIGLDNEQFF.

V usage is TRBV9 and J usage is TRBJ1-6; D is perhaps TRBD1 (5 bases). This CDR3 spans 14 amino acids. Trimming took 3 bases from V and 7 from J, leaving 11 bases between them. Germline CDR1 SGDLS, CDR2 YYNGEE. The CDR3 nucleotides read TGTGCCAGCAGCGAGGGACGGACAAATTCACCCCTCCACTTT. Protein product: CASSEGRTNSPLHF.

This clonotype was found many times. This CDR3 is CSASPGQGASYGYTF. CDR3 DNA sequence: TGCAGTGCTAGCCCGGGACAGGGGGCAAGCTATGGCTACACCTTC. This chain connects TRBV20-1 to TRBJ1-2, with 12 bases fitting TRBD1. The germline gives CDR1 DFQATT, CDR2 SNEGSKA (reference sequence). The V gene end was trimmed by 3 bases and the J gene end by 4 bases; junction bases not matched to a gene: 6. The CDR3 has 15 amino acids.

In its sample, this clonotype was seen a few times. The chain recombines TRBV29-1 with TRBJ2-3; 8 bases are a match to TRBD1. The CDR3 has 16 amino acids. With 3 bases clipped from V and 3 bases from J, the junction kept 11 bases outside the gene matches. Looked up from germline, CDR1 is SQVTM and CDR2 is ANQGSEA. The CDR3 coding sequence is TGCAGCGTTGACTCCGGGAGAACAGGGGGAACAGATACGCAGTATTTT. This gives the protein CSVDSGRTGGTDTQYF.

This clonotype was observed at least ten times. The V gene is TRBV7-9, the J gene TRBJ2-1, with 7 bases lining up with TRBD1. The V and J ends lost 5 bases and 0 bases, in that order; junction bases with no gene match: 10. This CDR3 is 17 amino acids long. CDR1 SEHNR and CDR2 FQNEAQ come from the germline V gene (reference sequence). The CDR3 region is CASSLRGGGPSYNEQFF. The CDR3 nucleotides are TGTGCCAGCAGCCTCCGAGGGGGCGGACCCTCCTACAATGAGCAGTTCTTC.

The chain links TRBV11-2 to TRBJ2-7; D is possibly TRBD2 (6 bases). The ends were cut back, 4 bases at V and 2 bases at J, with 24 bases in the middle. Per germline, CDR1 SGHAT and CDR2 FQNNGV. This CDR3 comprises 18 residues. Here the CDR3 reads CASSSTGGWGGGAYEQYF. For the CDR3, the DNA is TGTGCCAGCAGCTCGACCGGGGGTTGGGGTGGTGGAGCCTACGAGCAGTACTTC.

The table lists this clonotype with many counts. The CDR3 bases are TGTGCCAGCAGCACGATAGCGGCGGGGGTGGTTGAGCAGTTCTTC. It is translated as CASSTIAAGVVEQFF. The V gene is TRBV14, the J gene TRBJ2-1; 7 bases are shared with TRBD2. V lost 5 bases to trimming and J lost 9 bases; unmatched junction nucleotides: 13. This CDR3 has 15 residues. The V gene's germline CDR1 is SGHDN and CDR2 FVKESK. Variable domain in full (rest from reference TRBV14 and TRBJ2-1): EAGVTQFPSHSVIEKGQTVTLRCDPISGHDNLYWYRRVMGKEIKFLLHFVKESKQDESGMPNNRFLAERTGGTYSTLKVQPAELEDSGVYFCASSTIAAGVVEQFFGPGTRLTVL.

This clonotype was observed at least ten times. This chain connects TRBV7-2 to TRBJ2-3; maybe TRBD2 (6 bases). The CDR3 has 15 residues. V lost 7 bases and J 0 bases, leaving 14 bases between the germline ends. Per germline, CDR1 SGHTA and CDR2 FQGNSA. DNA for the CDR3: TGTGCCAGCACCCTATCCGGGACTAGCACAGATACGCAGTATTTT. This codes for CASTLSGTSTDTQYF.

This clonotype came up a few times. The genes are TRBV12-3 or TRBV12-4 and TRBJ1-5, with D hard to call. This CDR3 spans 13 amino acids. With 5 bases removed from V and 5 bases from J, the gap between germline ends came to 10 bases. DNA for the CDR3: TGTGCCAGCAGTCCGAGCTTGGATCAGCCCCAGCATTTT. It translates to CASSPSLDQPQHF.